These T cell receptor beta chains were read from a single sample in a study of T cells in Graves' hyperthyroidism and ophthalmopathy. TCRdb itself ran the multiplex PCR reads through MiXCR, one entry per CDR3 protein. The sample records around 600,000 distinct CDR3 sequences, 45% being singletons. Sequencing was done on a sample of peripheral blood or thyroid tissue (not recorded which). The receptor source for this set is an adult man with Graves' disease, either hyperthyroidism or ophthalmopathy (not recorded which). CDR3s include the opening cysteine and the closing phenylalanine or tryptophan. The D gene is left open where the match is weak. Clone size is stated in some rows and not others, as once, few, many or a class when expanded.

D gene	clone size	V gene	J gene	CDR3 DNA	CDR3 protein
TRBD1	many	TRBV29-1	TRBJ1-2	TGCAGCGTGGAGGGACAGGGGATATATAACTATGGCTACACCTTC	CSVEGQGIYNYGYTF
TRBD2	.	TRBV29-1	TRBJ2-5	TGCAGCGAGAGAGGACTAGCGGGAGATGGGTGCGGGGAGACCCAGTACTTC	CSERGLAGDGCGETQYF
.	.	TRBV12-3/TRBV12-4	TRBJ1-2	TGTGCCAGCAGCCCGACCCCGGGGGGTCATGGCTACACCTTC	CASSPTPGGHGYTF
.	few	TRBV19	TRBJ2-2	TGTGCCAGTAGTGAGGGCAGGGGTACTACGAACACCGGGGAGCTGTTTTTT	CASSEGRGTTNTGELFF
.	.	TRBV29-1	TRBJ1-2	TGCAGCTCGAACCAGGGGAGGGGTGGCTACACCTTC	CSSNQGRGGYTF
TRBD1	.	TRBV20-1	TRBJ2-5	TGCAGTGCTAGAGATACGCGACAGGGGGGTGGCCAAGAGACCCAGTACTTC	CSARDTRQGGGQETQYF
.	.	TRBV7-8	TRBJ1-4	TGTGCCAGCAGCTTAGCGGTCCGGGGTGAAAAACTGTTTTTT	CASSLAVRGEKLFF
TRBD2	many	TRBV29-1	TRBJ2-7	TGCAGCGTCGTGACTAGCGGGACTGTAGGGCAGTACTTC	CSVVTSGTVGQYF
TRBD1	.	TRBV6-5	TRBJ2-2	TGTGCCAGCAGTTACTCGACAGGGGACACCGGGGAGCTGTTTTTT	CASSYSTGDTGELFF
.	once	TRBV7-2	TRBJ1-1	TGTGTCAGCAGTTCATCGCTTGGGTCCCCTAGTTATGCTTTCTTT	CVSSSSLGSPSYAFF
.	.	TRBV7-8	TRBJ1-4	TGTGCCAGCAGCTGGGGGGTTGAAAAACTGTTTTTT	CASSWGVEKLFF
.	.	TRBV12-3/TRBV12-4	TRBJ2-5	TGTGCCAGCAGGTCGCCGGGCCCCGTGAAGACCCAGTACTTC	CASRSPGPVKTQYF
.	few	TRBV6-5	TRBJ1-4	TGTGCCAGCAGTTACAGGGCCTATGAAAAACTGTTTTTT	CASSYRAYEKLFF
TRBD1	.	TRBV10-3	TRBJ2-5	TGTGCCATCAGTGGGACAGGGGCCGATGAACAGACCCAGTACTTC	CAISGTGADEQTQYF
.	many	TRBV2	TRBJ1-6	TGTGCCAGCAGTGAAGCGGTGGCCTATAATTCACCCCTCCACTTT	CASSEAVAYNSPLHF
.	.	TRBV2	TRBJ1-1	TGTGCCAGCAGTAGACCTCACTGGGGCAACATGAACACTGAAGCTTTCTTT	CASSRPHWGNMNTEAFF
.	.	TRBV29-1	TRBJ2-7	TGCAGCCTCGGGCCGAGCTCCTACGAGCAGTACTTC	CSLGPSSYEQYF
TRBD1	.	TRBV29-1	TRBJ1-3	TGCAGCGTTTCCGGGACAGCGACGGATAGCACCATATATTTT	CSVSGTATDSTIYF
.	.	TRBV7-2	TRBJ2-7	TGCGCCAGCAGCCAAGTCGAATGGGGGGACTCCTACGAGCAGTACTTC	CASSQVEWGDSYEQYF
.	many	TRBV11-2	TRBJ1-5	TGTGCCAGCAGCTTAGAGGGACCGGGCAATCAGCCCCAGCATTTT	CASSLEGPGNQPQHF
.	many	TRBV20-1	TRBJ1-2	TGCAGTGCTAGCAGGGTGAGCTATGGCTACACCTTC	CSASRVSYGYTF
.	.	TRBV9	TRBJ1-1	TGTGCCAGCAGTTCCGGGGGAGCAGGTGAAGCTTTCTTT	CASSSGGAGEAFF